The entry below describes one T cell receptor (beta chain). Antigen: not known. The data were obtained in a study of radiation and T cells in renal cell carcinoma. The CDR3 has 15 residues. V lost 6 bases to trimming and J lost 6 bases; unmatched junction nucleotides: 7. The germline V gene has CDR1 SGHAT and CDR2 FQNNGV. Method: immunoSEQ multiplex PCR; TCRdb's copy keeps in-frame clones and lacks some. The data hold around 100,000 clones, with more than 65% observed a single time. Time point in this sample: blood 4 weeks post-SBRT, at nephrectomy. Treatment of the sample: 15 Gy SBRT to primary tumor, nephrectomy 4 weeks later. Nephrectomy followed 15 Gy stereotactic body radiation by 4 weeks. Clear cell pathology was present in this patient's renal cell carcinoma. General study findings and limits: No pretreatment tumor biopsies were available for baseline clonotypes. Top tumor clonotypes rose in blood 2 weeks post-radiation, then contracted.

This clonotype was sampled from a man aged 60-69 years with renal cell carcinoma. Material: blood, obtained from a patient whose treatment included radiotherapy and nephrectomy. The rearrangement links TRBV11-2 to TRBJ2-3, with 12 bases identical to TRBD2. The CDR3 region has the DNA TGTGCCAGCAGGCGACTAGCGGGAGCGTGGGATACGCAGTATTTT. Protein product: CASRRLAGAWDTQYF.